This TCR beta chain was captured in a study of radiotherapy plus CTLA-4 blockade in lung cancer. Overall study: Objective response was observed in about 19% of patients, and disease control in roughly 30%. Notes on the study in general: According to reports, early shifts in blood T cell clones, alongside interferon-beta, forecast response most accurately. In blood, after radiotherapy plus ipilimumab, tumor-derived TCR clones expanded.

Chemo-refractory metastatic non-small-cell lung cancer patients underwent focal radiation alongside CTLA-4 blockade with ipilimumab. This CDR3 is built from 15 residues. Germline V gene sequence: CDR1 MGHRA, CDR2 YSYEKL. Worth noting for this clone: Its specificity is not known. A read error may produce the germline difference seen at one junction end. Other DNA sequences in the sample encode the same CDR3.

The protocol was immunoSEQ multiplex PCR, while the TCRdb copy is restricted to in-frame clones and leaves out a portion. The data hold roughly 76,000 clones, with nearly 75% observed a single time. The sample here was peripheral blood, taken from a patient treated with radiotherapy plus ipilimumab. The chain uses TRBV4-1 and TRBJ2-7; TRBD2 might be the D (6 bases). The clonotype comes from a human donor with non-small cell lung cancer whose response to radiotherapy plus ipilimumab could not be evaluated. The CDR3 coding sequence is TGTGCCAGCAGCCAAGAACGGGAGCCCTCCTACGAGCAGTACTTC. Protein sequence: CASSQEREPSYEQYF.